The 8 T cell receptor beta chains below were found in one sample sequenced in a study of blood T cell repertoires in COVID-19. Profiled with immunoSEQ multiplex PCR; TCRdb holds only in-frame clones, not every one. Among 50,000 to 60,000 clones listed, roughly 87% were seen once. The specimen sequenced was peripheral blood. These receptors all stem from a man aged 55 to 70 with acute or convalescent COVID-19.

The chain has TRBV3-1 (or the pseudogene TRBV3-2) and TRBJ2-7, with D unclear. The V gene lost 6 bases and the J gene lost 9 bases, with 27 bases spanning the gap. Germline CDR1 and CDR2: LGHDT and YNNKEL (reference sequence). The CDR3 contains 16 residues. The CDR3 DNA follows: TGTGCCAGCAGTTCGAACCCTCTGCCAGTCCTACGAGGGCAGTACTTC. Amino acid sequence: CASSSNPLPVLRGQYF.

The chain recombines TRBV5-4 with TRBJ2-7, with no clear D. With 4 bases removed from V and 0 bases from J, the gap between germline ends came to 11 bases. In germline, CDR1 is SGHNT, CDR2 YYREEE (reference sequence). The CDR3 is made up of 14 amino acids. CDR3 in DNA: TGTGCCAGCAGCCCCGACACCAGCTCCTACGAGCAGTACTTC. This sequence encodes CASSPDTSSYEQYF.

J is TRBJ1-6 and V is TRBV6-1; D is ambiguous. Germline V gene sequence: CDR1 MNHNS, CDR2 SASEGT. Trimming pared 1 base from V and 7 bases from J, leaving 5 bases between. CDR3 size: 13 residues. The chain's CDR3 is CASSEVLNSPLHF. The CDR3 nucleotides read TGTGCCAGCAGTGAAGTACTGAATTCACCCCTCCACTTT.

The chain is built from TRBV6-5 and TRBJ2-1; the match to TRBD2 covers 7 bases. J was trimmed by 5 bases and V by 3 bases; bases with no gene match: 4. The CDR3 covers 14 residues. The V gene's germline CDR1 is MNHEY and CDR2 SVGAGI. CDR3 nucleotide sequence: TGTGCCAGCAGTTATGGGCTAGCGGACAATGAGCAGTTCTTC. Translation: CASSYGLADNEQFF.

V and J are TRBV5-1 and TRBJ1-2, with D perhaps matching TRBD1 (6 bases). CDR3 length: 13 amino acids. With 5 bases removed from V and 7 bases from J, the gap between germline ends came to 15 bases. Germline values: CDR1 SGHRS, CDR2 YFSETQ. CDR3 loop: CASSNFTGFGYTF. CDR3 sequence (DNA): TGCGCCAGCAGTAATTTTACAGGGTTTGGCTACACCTTC.

V usage is TRBV3-1 (or the pseudogene TRBV3-2) and J usage is TRBJ1-6; D perhaps matches TRBD1 (6 bases). The length of the CDR3 is 14 residues. Trimming pared 5 bases from V and 10 bases from J, leaving 15 bases between. The germline V gene encodes CDR1 LGHDT and CDR2 YNNKEL (reference sequence). The CDR3 coding sequence is TGTGCCAGCAGCGAAGGGGGGGGTTGGTCACCCCTCCACTTT. This codes for CASSEGGGWSPLHF.

The chain couples TRBV2 to TRBJ1-2, with D perhaps matching TRBD1 (6 bases). Looked up from germline, CDR1 is SNHLY and CDR2 is FYNNEI. The V end was cut by 2 bases, the J end by 8 bases, with 18 bases between. This CDR3 spans 15 amino acids. This chain's CDR3 is CASSEHSNLGAGYTF. The CDR3 DNA follows: TGTGCCAGCAGTGAACACAGTAATTTGGGGGCCGGCTACACCTTC.

CDR3 sequence reads: CATSPGTGGEKLFF. The CDR3 DNA is TGTGCCACCAGCCCCGGGACAGGGGGAGAAAAACTGTTTTTT. The chain carries TRBV15 and TRBJ1-4; 11 bases fit TRBD1. The germline V gene has CDR1 LNHNV and CDR2 YYDKDF (reference sequence). CDR3 length: 14 residues. Trimming took 5 bases from V and 8 from J; bases not matched to a gene: 4.